The 26 T cell receptor beta chains below come from one sample, sequenced in a study of blood T cell repertoires in COVID-19. The table came from immunoSEQ multiplex PCR; TCRdb's copy has only in-frame clones and leaves some out. The sample has about 270,000 clones; around 85% are singletons. The sequencing sample was made of peripheral blood. Receptor source: a woman in her 30s with COVID-19, enrolled during active disease.

The chain is built from TRBV6-2 or TRBV6-3 and TRBJ2-1; TRBD2 agrees at 11 bases. The germline gives CDR1 MNHEY, CDR2 SVGEGT. This CDR3 spans 17 amino acids. J gave up 5 bases and V 2 bases, and 8 bases lay outside the gene matches. CDR3 sequence reads: CASSYIGVAGGNNEQFF. As DNA, the CDR3 is TGTGCCAGCAGTTACATAGGAGTAGCGGGGGGGAACAATGAGCAGTTCTTC.

This clone was seen a single time. The gene calls are TRBV19 and TRBJ1-2; maybe TRBD1 (5 bases). Looked up from germline, CDR1 is LNHDA and CDR2 is SQIVND (reference sequence). The CDR3 loop spans 14 amino acids. V lost 3 bases and J 2 bases, leaving 10 bases between the germline ends. CDR3 amino acids: CASSMGGPNYGYTF. The CDR3 coding sequence is TGTGCCAGTAGTATGGGGGGTCCCAACTATGGCTACACCTTC.

The chain has TRBV4-1 and TRBJ2-7, with D tentatively TRBD1 (5 bases). This CDR3 contains 14 residues. Trimming cost V 1 base and J 6 bases, with 13 bases left between them. CDR1 and CDR2 (germline): MGHRA, YSYEKL. The CDR3 DNA reads TGCGCCAGCAGCCAAGCACGCAGGGTCGGCGAGCAGTACTTC. Translation gives CASSQARRVGEQYF.

The V and J genes are TRBV27 and TRBJ1-6, with TRBD1 as a possible D gene (5 bases). With 6 bases removed from V and 6 bases from J, the gap between germline ends came to 12 bases. The CDR3 runs to 14 residues. Germline CDR1 is MNHEY and CDR2 is SMNVEV (reference sequence). CDR3 sequence reads: CASRPQGGNSPLHF. CDR3 nucleotides: TGTGCCAGCAGGCCCCAGGGCGGTAATTCACCCCTCCACTTT.

The chain employs TRBV6-5 and TRBJ2-2; TRBD2 is a possible D gene (5 bases). CDR3 length equals 14 residues. Trimming took off 0 bases at V and 7 bases at J, with 9 bases between the two ends. Germline assignment: CDR1 MNHEY and CDR2 SVGAGI. CDR3 sequence reads: CASSYSIGNGELFF. The CDR3 DNA sequence: TGTGCCAGCAGTTACTCGATCGGGAACGGGGAGCTGTTTTTT.

The chain is built from TRBV6-2 or TRBV6-3 and TRBJ2-7, with 9 positions matching TRBD1. The germline V gene encodes CDR1 MNHEY and CDR2 SVGEGT. This CDR3 contains 16 residues. V was clipped by 2 bases and J by 9 bases; unmatched bases: 14. CDR3 nucleotides: TGTGCCAGCAGTTACATCCCCTGGGACAGGGAATTCGGGCAGTACTTC. It encodes CASSYIPWDREFGQYF.

The J gene is TRBJ2-1, the V gene TRBV18; possible D gene TRBD2, 6 bases. Deletions cut 6 bases from V and 6 bases from J, with 18 bases between. CDR3 length: 15 amino acids. CDR1 and CDR2 from the germline V gene are KGHSH and LQKENI. In DNA, the CDR3 is TGTGCCAGCTCCAACGGGGGACCCCTGCGCAATGAGCAGTTCTTC. Its protein is CASSNGGPLRNEQFF.

The chain combines TRBV19 with TRBJ1-4; 10 bases map to TRBD1. Unmatched junction bases numbered 7, after V lost 4 bases and J lost 8 bases. The CDR3 covers 15 residues. Germline assignment: CDR1 LNHDA and CDR2 SQIVND (reference sequence). The DNA for the CDR3 is TGTGCCAGTAGTAGCGACAGGGGGCAGGGAGAAAAACTGTTTTTT. Amino acids: CASSSDRGQGEKLFF. Full variable domain (outside the CDR3, taken from reference TRBV19 and TRBJ1-4): DGGITQSPKYLFRKEGQNVTLSCEQNLNHDAMYWYRQDPGQGLRLIYYSQIVNDFQKGDIAEGYSVSREKKESFPLTVTSAQKNPTAFYLCASSSDRGQGEKLFFGSGTQLSVL.

The J gene is TRBJ1-1, the V gene TRBV30; tentative D call: TRBD1 (6 bases). Germline values: CDR1 GTSNPN, CDR2 SVGIG (reference sequence). The ends were cut back, 1 base at V and 1 base at J, with 10 bases in the middle. This CDR3 region has 14 residues. CDR3 coding DNA: TGTGCCTGGAGTGCTCCCAGGGGGAACACTGAAGCTTTCTTT. Encoded protein: CAWSAPRGNTEAFF. The full variable domain, its missing parts supplied by reference TRBV30 and TRBJ1-1, is SQTIHQWPATLVQPVGSPLSLECTVEGTSNPNLYWYRQAAGRGLQLLFYSVGIGQISSEVPQNLSASRPQDRQFILSSKKLLLSDSGFYLCAWSAPRGNTEAFFGQGTRLTVV.

The V and J genes are TRBV5-8 and TRBJ1-4; TRBD1 is a possible D gene (5 bases). V was cut by 4 bases and J by 5 bases, with 24 bases left in between. The CDR3 is made up of 18 amino acids. Germline CDR1 reads SGHTS; CDR2 reads YDEGEE. The CDR3 loop reads CASSGGVYVFRDNEKLFF. In DNA form, the CDR3 reads TGTGCCAGCAGCGGGGGGGTGTATGTCTTTCGGGACAATGAAAAACTGTTTTTT. The variable domain in full, completed from reference TRBV5-8 and TRBJ1-4, reads EAGVTQSPTHLIKTRGQQATLRCSPISGHTSVYWYQQALGLGLQFLLWYDEGEERNRGNFPPRFSGRQFPNYSSELNVNALELEDSALYLCASSGGVYVFRDNEKLFFGSGTQLSVL.

This chain joins TRBV15 and TRBJ2-3; 7 bases are shared with TRBD2. CDR3 length: 15 amino acids. V lost 2 bases and J lost 1; bases outside the gene matches: 3. Germline V lookup: CDR1 LNHNV, CDR2 YYDKDF (reference sequence). This chain's CDR3 is CATSRLAERTDTQYF. In nucleotides, the CDR3 is TGTGCCACCAGCAGACTAGCGGAGCGCACAGATACGCAGTATTTT.

The chain is built from TRBV7-9 and TRBJ2-7, with D tentatively TRBD1 (6 bases). V lost 6 bases, J lost 6 bases, and 15 bases lay in between. Germline V CDR1 and CDR2: SEHNR, FQNEAQ (reference sequence). The CDR3 totals 13 residues. The CDR3 sequence: CASSQGTSGEQYF. CDR3 DNA sequence: TGTGCCAGCAGTCAGGGGACCTCGGGCGAGCAGTACTTC.

V gene TRBV6-5 combines with J gene TRBJ1-5; no definite D call. This CDR3 contains 13 residues. CDR1 and CDR2 (germline): MNHEY, SVGAGI. With 6 bases removed from V and 7 bases from J, the gap between germline ends came to 13 bases. In DNA form, the CDR3 reads TGTGCCAGCAGGGTAACAGAGTACCAGCCCCAGCATTTT. Translating gives CASRVTEYQPQHF.

The chain carries TRBV21-1 and TRBJ1-5; the D segment call TRBD1 is taken from the table without a DNA check. TRBV21-1 is recorded as a pseudogene. The CDR3 consists of 15 residues. The CDR3 loop is CASSKDAGGGQPQHF. The CDR3 coding sequence is TGTGCCAGCAGCAAAGACGCAGGGGGAGGTCAGCCCCAGCATTTT.

The chain has TRBV27 and TRBJ1-6, with D uncertain. The V gene's germline CDR1 is MNHEY and CDR2 SMNVEV (reference sequence). The V gene lost 4 bases and the J gene lost 15 bases, with 19 bases spanning the gap. This CDR3 has 14 residues. Here the CDR3 reads CASSSLGSGSDLHF. CDR3 nucleotide sequence: TGTGCCAGCAGTTCCTTGGGTTCGGGGTCAGACCTCCACTTT.

This chain connects TRBV12-5 to TRBJ2-7; D might be TRBD2 (5 bases). This CDR3 has 12 amino acids. Germline V lookup: CDR1 LGHNT, CDR2 FRNRAP. V dropped 3 bases and J dropped 2 bases, with 5 bases sitting between them. CDR3: CASGFGAYEQYF. The DNA of the CDR3 is TGTGCTAGTGGTTTCGGGGCCTACGAGCAGTACTTC.

The rearrangement joins TRBV5-1 to TRBJ2-7; weak D call: TRBD2 (6 bases). The CDR3 extends over 12 amino acids. CDR1 is SGHRS, CDR2 YFSETQ, per germline. V lost 1 base, J lost 7 bases, and 9 bases lay in between. CDR3 sequence (DNA): TGCGCCAGCAGCTTGACGGGAGAGGAGCAGTACTTC. Translation: CASSLTGEEQYF.

As DNA, the CDR3 is TGCAGCGTTGTCAGACTCCGTGGCAATGAGCAGTTCTTC. Its translation is CSVVRLRGNEQFF. The chain carries TRBV29-1 and TRBJ2-1; D gene uncertain. Germline CDR1 SQVTM, CDR2 ANQGSEA. Trimming pared 4 bases from V and 6 bases from J, leaving 13 bases between. This CDR3 spans 13 amino acids.

This sequence joins TRBV18 and TRBJ1-3; weak D call: TRBD1 (5 bases). The CDR3 is 15 amino acids. V lost 3 bases, J lost 0 bases, and 9 bases lay in between. Per germline, CDR1 KGHSH and CDR2 LQKENI. Here the CDR3 DNA reads TGTGCCAGCTCACCGGGACTGCACTCTGGAAACACCATATATTTT. The encoded protein is CASSPGLHSGNTIYF. Filled out from reference TRBV18 and TRBJ1-3, the complete variable domain reads NAGVMQNPRHLVRRRGQEARLRCSPMKGHSHVYWYRQLPEEGLKFMVYLQKENIIDESGMPKERFSAEFPKEGPSILRIQQVVRGDSAAYFCASSPGLHSGNTIYFGEGSWLTVV.

The chain has TRBV11-2 and TRBJ2-7; D is unclear. The CDR3 contains 12 residues. Germline assignment: CDR1 SGHAT and CDR2 FQNNGV. V lost 3 bases to trimming and J lost 7 bases, with 10 bases between them. In nucleotides, the CDR3 is TGTGCCAGCAGCTTTCTTCTTCTAGAGCAGTACTTC. It encodes CASSFLLLEQYF. The full variable domain, rest sourced from reference TRBV11-2 and TRBJ2-7, is EAGVAQSPRYKIIEKRQSVAFWCNPISGHATLYWYQQILGQGPKLLIQFQNNGVVDDSQLPKDRFSAERLKGVDSTLKIQPAKLEDSAVYLCASSFLLLEQYFGPGTRLTVT.

The chain combines TRBV19 with TRBJ2-3; D is uncertain. V lost 5 bases, J lost 4 bases, and 10 bases lay in between. Germline assignment: CDR1 LNHDA and CDR2 SQIVND (reference sequence). CDR3 length: 13 amino acids. CDR3 coding DNA: TGTGCCAGTAGTCGGGTATGGCCAGATACGCAGTATTTT. Amino acids: CASSRVWPDTQYF.

The chain recombines TRBV5-1 with TRBJ1-4; no definite D call. This CDR3 has 13 residues. CDR1 and CDR2 from the germline V gene are SGHRS and YFSETQ. Trimming stripped 7 bases from V and 4 bases from J, with 11 bases between. CDR3 sequence reads: CASSTGSNEKLFF. The CDR3 DNA reads TGCGCCAGCTCTACGGGTAGTAATGAAAAACTGTTTTTT.

This chain uses TRBV5-1 with TRBJ1-1; tentative D call: TRBD1 (6 bases). This CDR3 contains 14 residues. Germline CDR1 reads SGHRS; CDR2 reads YFSETQ. V dropped 0 bases and J dropped 4 bases, with 10 bases sitting between them. The CDR3 coding sequence is TGCGCCAGCAGCTTGGACAGGGCGGGCACTGAAGCTTTCTTT. This sequence encodes CASSLDRAGTEAFF.

The chain joins TRBV19 to TRBJ1-1; 7 nucleotides align to TRBD1. The ends lost 3 bases at V and 1 base at J; junction bases unmatched: 2. Germline CDR1 and CDR2: LNHDA and SQIVND (reference sequence). The CDR3 is 14 residues long. CDR3 DNA sequence: TGTGCCAGTAGTATGGGACAGTCGAACACTGAAGCTTTCTTT. It specifies CASSMGQSNTEAFF.

The V and J genes are TRBV5-4 and TRBJ2-1, with 7 bases identical to TRBD1. Trimming cost V 0 bases and J 6 bases; bases outside gene matches: 3. There are 14 residues in the CDR3. Germline CDR1 SGHNT, CDR2 YYREEE (reference sequence). This CDR3 is CASSLATGVNEQFF. CDR3 in DNA: TGTGCCAGCAGCTTGGCTACAGGGGTCAATGAGCAGTTCTTC.

The rearrangement uses TRBV28 and TRBJ2-7; 9 bases match TRBD2. V lost 6 bases to trimming and J lost 4 bases; unmatched junction nucleotides: 16. The CDR3 sequence is 17 residues long. Germline-derived CDR1 and CDR2 are MDHEN and SYDVKM. CDR3 in DNA: TGTGCCAGCAGCAGTTTTGGCGCGGGGACTAGCTTATACGAGCAGTACTTC. This encodes CASSSFGAGTSLYEQYF.